One and the same sample provided the 5 T cell receptor beta chains below, sequenced in a study of T cells in Graves' hyperthyroidism and ophthalmopathy. What was amplified from RNA transcripts were TCR beta CDR3 regions. First-round RT-PCR of the TCR CDR3 relied on the HTBI primer set. TCRdb reprocessed the multiplex PCR reads with MiXCR, giving one entry per CDR3 protein. Among about 600,000 distinct CDR3 sequences listed, approximately 14% were seen once. The sample consisted of blood. These receptors were taken from a woman aged 18-30 years with Graves' ophthalmopathy.

This clonotype appeared many times. The CDR3 DNA follows: TGCAGTGCTCTCGGACGAGTGGGCTCCTACAATGAGCAGTTCTTC. This encodes CSALGRVGSYNEQFF. This chain links TRBV20-1 with TRBJ2-1, with unresolved D. The length of the CDR3 is 15 residues. Germline lookup yields CDR1 DFQATT and CDR2 SNEGSKA (reference sequence). Trimming took 5 bases from V and 0 from J, leaving 14 bases between them.

This clonotype occurred many times. J is TRBJ2-2 and V is TRBV7-7; D ambiguous. The CDR3 spans 12 residues. The germline gives CDR1 SSHAT, CDR2 FNYEAQ (reference sequence). CDR3: CASSTWSGELFF. CDR3 sequence (DNA): TGTGCTAGCTCCACCTGGTCCGGGGAGCTGTTTTTT.

This chain connects TRBV19 to TRBJ2-1; weak D call: TRBD2 (7 bases). This CDR3 region has 17 residues. The V end was cut by 1 base, the J end by 1 base, with 14 bases between. Germline V gives CDR1 LNHDA, CDR2 SQIVND (reference sequence). The CDR3 DNA follows: TGTGCCAGTAGTATAGCGGGGGGCTATGAGTCCTACAATGAGCAGTTCTTC. Its protein product is CASSIAGGYESYNEQFF.

The V gene is TRBV19, the J gene TRBJ1-1; TRBD1 aligns across 8 bases. The V segment lost 6 bases and the J segment 4 bases; nucleotides outside the gene matches: 10. Germline values: CDR1 LNHDA, CDR2 SQIVND (reference sequence). CDR3 size: 15 residues. CDR3 protein: CASSETGEGVTEAFF. The CDR3 DNA reads TGTGCCAGTAGCGAGACAGGGGAGGGAGTCACTGAAGCTTTCTTT.

The chain carries TRBV30 and TRBJ1-3; the D is unclear. Germline CDR1 GTSNPN, CDR2 SVGIG (reference sequence). The length of the CDR3 is 14 residues. The V end was cut by 6 bases, the J end by 0 bases, with 12 bases between. CDR3: CACMTPSSGNTIYF. The CDR3 DNA reads TGTGCCTGCATGACGCCTAGCTCTGGAAACACCATATATTTT.